Listed below are T cell receptor beta chains from one sample, sequenced in a study of cytomegalovirus exposure and HLA in healthy donors. Repertoires were generated with immunoSEQ multiplex PCR, while TCRdb's copy carries only in-frame clones and drops some. This sample has approximately 110,000 clones, with around 83% found just once. Sequencing was done on a sample of PBMCs. Receptor source: a man aged 25-40 years in good health and CMV-seropositive. CDR3s include the opening cysteine and the closing phenylalanine or tryptophan. Each record gives: J gene, clone size, D gene, V gene, CDR3 protein, CDR3 DNA. A D gene is named only where the DNA matches it firmly. For some rows the clone size is stated as once, few or many, or as a class when expanded; others skip it.

J: TRBJ2-7
size: -
D: -
V: TRBV7-8
CDR3: CASSRTREQYF
DNA: TGTGCCAGCAGCCGTACGCGGGAGCAGTACTTC

J: TRBJ2-5
size: -
D: TRBD1
V: TRBV11-3
CDR3: CASSRGTGVGETQYF
DNA: TGTGCCAGCAGTAGGGGGACAGGGGTGGGAGAGACCCAGTACTTC

J: TRBJ2-5
size: once
D: -
V: TRBV28
CDR3: CASSIVGPQETQYF
DNA: TGTGCCAGCAGCATAGTGGGGCCCCAAGAGACCCAGTACTTC

J: TRBJ2-1
size: few
D: -
V: TRBV2
CDR3: CASPVNPTRGREQFF
DNA: TGTGCCAGCCCAGTAAACCCAACCAGGGGTCGGGAGCAGTTCTTC

J: TRBJ2-3
size: -
D: TRBD2
V: TRBV4-1
CDR3: CAASSGGGWAQYF
DNA: TGCGCCGCGTCTAGCGGGGGGGGATGGGCGCAGTATTTT

J: TRBJ2-7
size: -
D: -
V: TRBV7-9
CDR3: CASSRDSGEQYF
DNA: TGTGCCAGCAGTCGGGACTCGGGCGAGCAGTACTTC

J: TRBJ2-5
size: -
D: TRBD2
V: TRBV2
CDR3: CASSPLLAGVETQYF
DNA: TGTGCCAGCAGTCCACTCCTAGCGGGGGTTGAGACCCAGTACTTC

J: TRBJ1-1
size: few
D: TRBD1
V: TRBV7-9
CDR3: CASSATGGGRAFF
DNA: TGTGCCAGCAGCGCCACAGGGGGCGGGCGGGCTTTCTTT

J: TRBJ2-2
size: once
D: -
V: TRBV28
CDR3: CASSLNTIAGELFF
DNA: TGTGCCAGCAGTTTAAATACAATCGCCGGGGAGCTGTTTTTT

J: TRBJ2-6
size: -
D: -
V: TRBV5-1
CDR3: CASSLAEGANVLTF
DNA: TGCGCCAGCAGCTTGGCGGAGGGGGCCAACGTCCTGACTTTC

J: TRBJ1-1
size: -
D: TRBD1
V: TRBV5-1
CDR3: CASTQGASNTEAFF
DNA: TGCGCCAGCACTCAGGGGGCTAGCAACACTGAAGCTTTCTTT

J: TRBJ2-2
size: -
D: -
V: TRBV29-1
CDR3: CSASVLSNTGELFF
DNA: TGCAGCGCTTCTGTGTTATCGAACACCGGGGAGCTGTTTTTT

J: TRBJ2-1
size: -
D: -
V: TRBV6-6
CDR3: CASSLGGSYNEQFF
DNA: TGTGCCAGCAGTTTAGGCGGCTCCTACAATGAGCAGTTCTTC

J: TRBJ1-1
size: -
D: -
V: TRBV5-6
CDR3: CASSLIQGNTEAFF
DNA: TGTGCCAGCAGCTTGATACAGGGGAACACTGAAGCTTTCTTT

J: TRBJ2-5
size: -
D: TRBD1
V: TRBV7-9
CDR3: CSSSLEGAETQYF
DNA: TGTTCCAGCAGCTTAGAGGGGGCCGAGACCCAGTACTTC

J: TRBJ2-1
size: -
D: TRBD2
V: TRBV7-8
CDR3: CASSRLAGGHVNEQFF
DNA: TGTGCCAGCAGCAGACTAGCGGGGGGCCACGTTAATGAGCAGTTCTTC

J: TRBJ2-1
size: -
D: TRBD2
V: TRBV7-2
CDR3: CASSYLAGVYNEQFF
DNA: TGTGCCAGCAGCTACCTAGCGGGAGTCTACAATGAGCAGTTCTTC

J: TRBJ2-2
size: -
D: TRBD1
V: TRBV6-1
CDR3: CASNRGSGELFF
DNA: TGTGCCAGCAACAGGGGCTCCGGGGAGCTGTTTTTT

J: TRBJ2-3
size: -
D: TRBD2
V: TRBV7-2
CDR3: CASSSGLAGGADTQYF
DNA: TGTGCCAGCAGCTCGGGACTAGCGGGGGGAGCAGATACGCAGTATTTT

J: TRBJ1-1
size: few
D: -
V: TRBV10-1
CDR3: CASSDTRATEAFF
DNA: TGCGCCAGCAGTGATACCAGGGCCACTGAAGCTTTCTTT

J: TRBJ1-2
size: -
D: -
V: TRBV11-2
CDR3: CASSLPQGYGYTF
DNA: TGTGCCAGCAGCTTACCACAGGGATATGGCTACACCTTC

J: TRBJ1-1
size: -
D: -
V: TRBV28
CDR3: CASSATGMNTEAFF
DNA: TGTGCCAGCAGTGCTACAGGCATGAACACTGAAGCTTTCTTT

J: TRBJ1-2
size: -
D: TRBD1
V: TRBV9
CDR3: CASSPSWGQRANYGYTF
DNA: TGTGCCAGCAGCCCTAGCTGGGGACAGAGGGCTAACTATGGCTACACCTTC

J: TRBJ2-7
size: -
D: -
V: TRBV7-2
CDR3: CASSRSKADYEQYF
DNA: TGTGCCAGCAGCCGGTCGAAAGCGGACTACGAGCAGTACTTC

J: TRBJ2-2
size: -
D: -
V: TRBV7-2
CDR3: CASSLQTNPTGELFF
DNA: TGTGCCAGCAGCCTACAAACTAATCCCACCGGGGAGCTGTTTTTT

J: TRBJ1-6
size: few
D: -
V: TRBV5-6
CDR3: CASSLQDYNSPLHF
DNA: TGTGCCAGCAGCTTACAAGACTATAATTCACCCCTCCACTTT

J: TRBJ1-3
size: -
D: -
V: TRBV5-1
CDR3: CASSLSAGDGNTIYF
DNA: TGCGCTAGCAGCTTGTCGGCGGGTGATGGAAACACCATATATTTT

J: TRBJ1-1
size: -
D: -
V: TRBV30
CDR3: CAWNKGVEAFF
DNA: TGTGCCTGGAATAAGGGGGTTGAAGCTTTCTTT

J: TRBJ1-5
size: -
D: TRBD1
V: TRBV19
CDR3: CASSMTGVVDQPQHF
DNA: TGTGCCAGTAGTATGACAGGGGTCGTTGATCAGCCCCAGCATTTT

J: TRBJ2-1
size: -
D: TRBD2
V: TRBV10-1
CDR3: CASSSQREGSFNEQFF
DNA: TGCGCCAGCAGTTCCCAGCGGGAGGGGTCGTTCAATGAGCAGTTCTTC

J: TRBJ1-6
size: -
D: -
V: TRBV28
CDR3: CASSFPREPGNSPLHF
DNA: TGTGCCAGCAGTTTCCCCCGCGAACCGGGGAATTCACCCCTCCACTTT

J: TRBJ2-5
size: -
D: TRBD2
V: TRBV9
CDR3: CASSVAGLAGGETQYF
DNA: TGTGCCAGCAGCGTAGCGGGGCTAGCGGGAGGAGAGACCCAGTACTTC

J: TRBJ1-1
size: -
D: TRBD1
V: TRBV5-1
CDR3: CASSLAGGVMNTEAFF
DNA: TGCGCCAGCAGCTTGGCAGGGGGCGTTATGAACACTGAAGCTTTCTTT

J: TRBJ1-1
size: -
D: -
V: TRBV5-1
CDR3: CASSGRGRMTEAFF
DNA: TGCGCCAGCAGCGGCCGGGGTCGAATGACTGAAGCTTTCTTT

J: TRBJ2-2
size: once
D: TRBD2
V: TRBV4-2
CDR3: CASSQRAGESGELFF
DNA: TGTGCCAGCAGCCAACGAGCGGGAGAATCCGGGGAGCTGTTTTTT

J: TRBJ1-2
size: -
D: -
V: TRBV19
CDR3: CASSIVGATAQNYGYTF
DNA: TGTGCCAGTAGTATAGTGGGGGCGACAGCCCAGAACTATGGCTACACCTTC

J: TRBJ1-1
size: -
D: -
V: TRBV4-2
CDR3: CASSQVAGNTEAFF
DNA: TGTGCCAGCAGCCAAGTCGCCGGGAACACTGAAGCTTTCTTT

J: TRBJ2-7
size: -
D: TRBD1
V: TRBV25-1
CDR3: CASGQAGYEQYF
DNA: TGTGCCAGCGGACAGGCCGGGTACGAGCAGTACTTC

J: TRBJ1-2
size: -
D: -
V: TRBV18
CDR3: CASSPPGRWGNFGYTF
DNA: TGTGCCAGCTCACCACCAGGGAGGTGGGGGAACTTTGGCTACACCTTC

J: TRBJ1-5
size: -
D: -
V: TRBV27
CDR3: CASSLLAGFNQPQHF
DNA: TGTGCCAGCAGTTTATTGGCAGGTTTCAATCAGCCCCAGCATTTT

J: TRBJ1-2
size: -
D: TRBD1
V: TRBV7-2
CDR3: CASSVGFGTGEGGYTF
DNA: TGTGCCAGCAGCGTCGGGTTTGGGACAGGGGAAGGTGGCTACACCTTC

J: TRBJ2-1
size: -
D: -
V: TRBV5-1
CDR3: CASTIDTSYNEQFF
DNA: TGCGCCAGCACCATTGACACCTCCTACAATGAGCAGTTCTTC

J: TRBJ1-5
size: -
D: -
V: TRBV7-8
CDR3: CASSFRGRSNQPQHF
DNA: TGTGCCAGCAGCTTCAGGGGACGTAGCAATCAGCCCCAGCATTTT

J: TRBJ2-7
size: once
D: TRBD1
V: TRBV7-9
CDR3: CASSPGTGYHEQYF
DNA: TGTGCCAGCAGCCCCGGGACAGGGTACCACGAGCAGTACTTC

J: TRBJ2-2
size: -
D: -
V: TRBV29-1
CDR3: CSASRGDNTGELFF
DNA: TGCAGCGCTAGCAGGGGGGATAACACCGGGGAGCTGTTTTTT